This T cell receptor (beta chain) was profiled in a study of T cells in Graves' hyperthyroidism and ophthalmopathy. This clonotype was counted ten times or more. TCR beta CDR3 region amplification was performed from RNA transcripts. The TCR CDR3 was amplified in a first-round RT-PCR using the HTBI primer set. Via MiXCR, TCRdb re-called the multiplex PCR reads, giving one row per CDR3 protein. The table lists approximately 410,000 distinct CDR3 sequences, roughly 14% of them singletons. The sequence was obtained from a man aged 18 to 29 with Graves' ophthalmopathy. The sequenced sample was blood.

Written as DNA, the CDR3 is TGCGCCAGCAGCGCCCCTGGGCAGGTTAATGAAAAACTGTTTTTT. It codes for CASSAPGQVNEKLFF. The V call is TRBV5-1, the J call TRBJ1-4; D not resolved. CDR1 SGHRS and CDR2 YFSETQ come from the germline V gene. V was pared by 4 bases and J by 4 bases, with 14 bases between. CDR3 length: 15 amino acids. The full variable domain, in which reference TRBV5-1 and TRBJ1-4 provide the parts outside the CDR3, is KAGVTQTPRYLIKTRGQQVTLSCSPISGHRSVSWYQQTPGQGLQFLFEYFSETQRNKGNFPGRFSGRQFSNSRSEMNVSTLELGDSALYLCASSAPGQVNEKLFFGSGTQLSVL.